This TCR beta chain was captured in a study of blood T cell repertoires in COVID-19. Study-level background: Samples came from the United States, Italy and Spain, spanning acute and convalescent COVID-19. Sources were T cells, B-cell-depleted T cells, or PBMCs; the material itself was cDNA or gDNA.

CDR1 SEHNR and CDR2 FQNEAQ come from the germline V gene (reference sequence). After removal of 6 bases from V and 1 base from J, the junction contained 16 bases not matched to a gene. CDR3 length: 19 residues. In the study's own analysis: Reference gene primer amplification yielded estimated nucleated cell counts. The table came from immunoSEQ multiplex PCR; TCRdb's copy has only in-frame clones and leaves some out. The DNA gave D and trimming, while V, J and clone size come from that table. The sample holds 150,000 or so clones; approximately 74% are singletons and the top ten take approximately 1.9%.

The TCR comes from a woman aged 70-85 years with acute or convalescent COVID-19. The rearrangement uses TRBV7-9 and TRBJ2-2, with 8 bases aligning to TRBD2. Sequencing used peripheral blood. The CDR3: CASRLSGRGGPKNTGELFF. The CDR3 DNA reads as TGTGCCAGCAGACTCTCCGGTCGGGGGGGGCCCAAGAACACCGGGGAGCTGTTTTTT.